The 3 T cell receptor beta chains reported below all come from one sample, sequenced in a study of cytomegalovirus exposure and HLA in healthy donors (dated by TCRdb to between 2016 and 2019). The library was obtained by the immunoSEQ multiplex PCR assay. The multiplex PCR relied on a mix of 60 forward primers for TCR Vbeta segments and 13 reverse primers for TCR Jbeta segments. Here the immuneACCESS table is served through TCRdb, limited to in-frame sequences with V and J called. Missing clones are a known gap in these copies; in checked studies unresolved V genes cover under half, and the rest lacks a known reason. Here the sample has about 99,000 clones; approximately 80% occur a single time. The ten largest make up roughly 3% of the sample. What was sequenced was PBMCs. The receptors come from a man in his forties in good health and CMV-seronegative.

The chain combines TRBV6-6 with TRBJ1-4; TRBD1 matches at 8 bases. J gave up 8 bases and V 4 bases, and 9 bases lay outside the gene matches. This CDR3 spans 15 amino acids. The V gene's germline CDR1 is MNHNY and CDR2 SVGAGI (reference sequence). In DNA form, the CDR3 reads TGTGCCAGCAGTTTGGCCGCAGGGGGCGGAGAAAAACTGTTTTTT. Protein product: CASSLAAGGGEKLFF.

By its share, this clone is medium-sized (0.01 to 0.1%). The same CDR3 is also encoded by other DNA sequences in this sample. V usage is TRBV4-2 and J usage is TRBJ2-4; TRBD1 is a possible D gene (6 bases). Per the germline V gene, CDR1 is LGHNA and CDR2 is YNFKEQ. V gave up 4 bases and J gave up 5 bases, with 18 bases separating them. This CDR3 is built from 16 residues. In DNA, the CDR3 is TGTGCCAGCAGCCTTTTTTGGGAACAGGGACAAAACATTCAGTACTTC. Translated: CASSLFWEQGQNIQYF.

This sequence joins TRBV7-9 and TRBJ1-6, with TRBD1 matching 7 bases. Trimming cost V 6 bases and J 11 bases; bases outside gene matches: 13. Germline V lookup: CDR1 SEHNR, CDR2 FQNEAQ (reference sequence). The CDR3 runs 15 residues. The CDR3 protein is CASSSGQKADPPLHF. The CDR3 nucleotides read TGTGCCAGCAGTTCGGGACAGAAAGCGGATCCACCCCTCCACTTT.